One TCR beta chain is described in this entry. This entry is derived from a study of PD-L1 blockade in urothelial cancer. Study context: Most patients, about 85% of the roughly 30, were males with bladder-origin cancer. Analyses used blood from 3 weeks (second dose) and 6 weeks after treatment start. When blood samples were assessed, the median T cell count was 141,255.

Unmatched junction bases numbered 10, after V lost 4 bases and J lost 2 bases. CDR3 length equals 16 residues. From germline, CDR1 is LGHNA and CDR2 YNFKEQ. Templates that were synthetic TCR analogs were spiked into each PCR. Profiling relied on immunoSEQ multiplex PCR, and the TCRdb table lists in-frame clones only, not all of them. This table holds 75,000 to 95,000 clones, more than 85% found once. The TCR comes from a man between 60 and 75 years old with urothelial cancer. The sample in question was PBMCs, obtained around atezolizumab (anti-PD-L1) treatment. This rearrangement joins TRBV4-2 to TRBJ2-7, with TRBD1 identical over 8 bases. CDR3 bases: TGTGCCAGCAGCCCCACCCTGGCGACAGGGGCCTACGAGCAGTACTTC. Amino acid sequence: CASSPTLATGAYEQYF.